These 9 T cell receptor beta chains originate from one sample sequenced in a study of radiation and T cells in renal cell carcinoma. Assay: immunoSEQ multiplex PCR; the TCRdb copy retains only in-frame clones and omits some. This sample has some 70,000 clones, with 82% found just once. Indicated time point: blood 2 weeks post-SBRT. The treatment is: 15 Gy SBRT to primary tumor, nephrectomy 4 weeks later. The specimen was blood, collected from a patient whose treatment included radiotherapy and nephrectomy. The receptor set was obtained from a man in his sixties with renal cell carcinoma.

V and J are TRBV27 and TRBJ2-1; 9 bases align to TRBD2. The CDR3 spans 14 residues. The J segment lost 4 bases and the V segment lost 5 bases, leaving 3 bases of the junction unmatched. Germline V gives CDR1 MNHEY, CDR2 SMNVEV (reference sequence). The CDR3 protein is CASSGLAPYNEQFF. In nucleotides, the CDR3 is TGTGCCAGCAGTGGACTAGCGCCATACAATGAGCAGTTCTTC.

The gene calls are TRBV5-5 and TRBJ2-7; tentatively, D is TRBD1 (6 bases). This CDR3 comprises 16 residues. V was pared by 2 bases and J by 9 bases, with 24 bases between. Per germline, CDR1 SGHKS and CDR2 YYEKEE (reference sequence). The CDR3 protein is CASSFRENRDGLGQYF. CDR3 DNA: TGTGCCAGCAGCTTTAGGGAAAACAGGGATGGTCTCGGGCAGTACTTC.

The chain has TRBV21-1 and TRBJ2-7; TRBD1 was called by the table and not checked on the DNA. TRBV21-1 is described as a pseudogene. This CDR3 is 17 amino acids long. This CDR3 reads CASSKKSRQGSSYEQYF. The CDR3 coding sequence is TGTGCCAGCAGCAAAAAGTCCCGACAGGGTAGCTCCTACGAGCAGTACTTC.

The V gene is TRBV6-5, the J gene TRBJ2-7; TRBD1 aligns across 9 bases. CDR1 MNHEY and CDR2 SVGAGI come from the germline V gene. The CDR3 is 13 residues long. V dropped 6 bases and J dropped 2; count of bases not matched to a gene: 2. The CDR3 is CASSRDRAYEQYF. The CDR3 DNA reads as TGTGCCAGCAGCCGGGACAGGGCCTACGAGCAGTACTTC.

For this clone: Other DNA sequences of this sample code for an identical CDR3. This rearrangement joins TRBV5-1 to TRBJ2-7; 11 bases match TRBD2. With V trimmed by 0 bases and J by 4 bases, 3 bases remained unmatched. The CDR3 consists of 15 residues. The V gene's germline CDR1 is SGHRS and CDR2 YFSETQ. The CDR3 sequence is CASSLAGTSGYEQYF. CDR3 DNA sequence: TGCGCCAGCAGCTTGGCCGGGACTAGCGGATACGAGCAGTACTTC.

The genes are TRBV11-2 and TRBJ1-3; D is unclear. The germline V gene has CDR1 SGHAT and CDR2 FQNNGV. Trimming removed 0 bases from V and 0 bases from J, with 9 bases in between. The CDR3 extends over 16 amino acids. CDR3 in amino acids: CASSLETGLSGNTIYF. DNA of the CDR3: TGTGCCAGCAGCTTAGAGACGGGTCTCTCTGGAAACACCATATATTTT.

The CDR3 nucleotides read TGCAGCGTTGGGACGACAGGCGAGACCCAGTACTTC. It is translated as CSVGTTGETQYF. The rearrangement joins TRBV29-1 to TRBJ2-5; TRBD1 is a possible D gene (6 bases). V lost 4 bases and J lost 5, with 11 bases in between. This CDR3 is built from 12 residues. Germline CDR1 and CDR2: SQVTM and ANQGSEA.

CDR3 coding DNA: TGTGCCAGTAGTATTTTCGCCGGACAGGGCTACGAGCAGTACTTC. It translates to CASSIFAGQGYEQYF. The chain employs TRBV19 and TRBJ2-7; TRBD1 matches at 8 bases. Losses at the gene ends were 3 bases for V and 3 bases for J; bases not matched to a gene: 7. CDR1 and CDR2 from the germline V gene are LNHDA and SQIVND (reference sequence). The CDR3 is made up of 15 amino acids.

The CDR3 nucleotides are TGTGCCATCAGTGAGCCTGGGACAAGCACCGGGGAGCTGTTTTTT. As protein: CAISEPGTSTGELFF. J is TRBJ2-2 and V is TRBV10-3, with D possibly matching TRBD1 (6 bases). The germline gives CDR1 ENHRY, CDR2 SYGVKD. Trimming removed 2 bases at V and 4 bases at J, with 11 bases between. The CDR3 runs 15 residues.